The clone carrying this TCR beta chain is deemed medium-sized. The data originate from a study of liver allograft versus peripheral blood T cells. Overall study: Within transplanted livers, the T cell receptor repertoires were examined and compared against the repertoires present in the peripheral blood of liver transplant recipients.

TCRdb used MiXCR to reprocess the reads, holding one entry per CDR3 protein. The sample holds 10,000 to 15,000 distinct CDR3 sequences, under 30% seen once. This CDR3 is 16 amino acids long. The germline V gene has CDR1 MNHEY and CDR2 SVGAGI. V lost 0 bases and J lost 3, with 14 bases in between. The chain links TRBV6-5 to TRBJ1-1, with D possibly being TRBD1 (5 bases). This TCR was recovered from a human patient who had a liver transplant. Certain T cells may be donor cells from the graft. CDR3 nucleotides: TGTGCCAGCAGTTACTCCCTGGGTCAGGGAGACACTGAAGCTTTCTTT. Its protein is CASSYSLGQGDTEAFF.